This T cell receptor beta chain was documented in a study of HIV-infected patients and healthy controls. Overall study findings and caveats: When repertoires were size-matched, rare events in HIV-infected data became overweighted. Donor HLA types were not determined in the study. Eight alpha and eight beta V genes differed significantly in mean usage between HIV-infected patients and controls.

cDNA was made from around 0.5 ug RNA using alpha and beta constant primers. Using multiplexing indices, alpha and beta chain libraries were generated apart by chain-specific third strand synthesis. Second strand synthesis was primed from the SP2 site. MiXCR, applied by TCRdb to the 5' RACE reads, yields one record per CDR3 protein. The table shows around 13,000 distinct CDR3 sequences, with roughly a tenth occurring only once. The repertoire came from unfractionated whole blood and reflected all unsorted peripheral T cells. Germline V gene lookup returns CDR1 SNHLY and CDR2 FYNNEI. With V trimmed by 1 base and J by 5 bases, 9 bases remained unmatched. The CDR3 is 18 amino acids. Concerning this clonotype: The antigen remains undetermined.

The sequence came from an adult in good health. Sequencing was carried out using blood. The chain joins TRBV2 to TRBJ2-5; 14 bases are shared with TRBD2. In nucleotides, the CDR3 is TGTGCCAGCAGTGAAGGTCTAGGGACTAGCGGGGGTCCGGAGACCCAGTACTTC. Translated: CASSEGLGTSGGPETQYF. Filled out from reference TRBV2 and TRBJ2-5, the complete variable domain reads EPEVTQTPSHQVTQMGQEVILRCVPISNHLYFYWYRQILGQKVEFLVSFYNNEISEKSEIFDDQFSVERPDGSNFTLKIRSTKLEDSAMYFCASSEGLGTSGGPETQYFGPGTRLLVL.